The TCR beta chain described here comes from a study of T cell responses to AZD1222 COVID-19 vaccine. Study observations and caveats: Variant regions that are unmutated are reportedly the target of nearly half of spike-specific TCRs.

Some clones are missing from TCRdb's copy, which holds only in-frame ones; the method was immunoSEQ multiplex PCR. Of 110,000 to 150,000 clones in the sample, approximately 90% were seen once. From germline, CDR1 is WNHNN and CDR2 SYGVQD (reference sequence). V lost 6 bases and J 3 bases, leaving 7 bases between the germline ends. The CDR3 sequence is 12 residues long. Regarding this clone: No antigen is known for it.

The specimen comprised peripheral blood, sampled on day 0 of AZD1222 vaccination. V usage is TRBV10-1 and J usage is TRBJ2-3; no firm D call. This clonotype was obtained from an adult in good health. In DNA form, the CDR3 reads TGCGCCAGCAGAGGACGGACAGATACGCAGTATTTT. Translating it yields CASRGRTDTQYF.